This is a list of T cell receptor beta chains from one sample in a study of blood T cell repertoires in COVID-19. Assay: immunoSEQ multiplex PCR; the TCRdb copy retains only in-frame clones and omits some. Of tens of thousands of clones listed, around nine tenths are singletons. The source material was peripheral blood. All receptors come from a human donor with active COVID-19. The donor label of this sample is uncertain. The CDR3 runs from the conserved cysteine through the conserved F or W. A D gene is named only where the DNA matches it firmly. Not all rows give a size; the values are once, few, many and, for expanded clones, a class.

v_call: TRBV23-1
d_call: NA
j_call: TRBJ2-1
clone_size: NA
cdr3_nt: TGCGCCAGCAGTCAATTCCCCGTCGGGGGGCTGGTGCAGTTCTTC
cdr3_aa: CASSQFPVGGLVQFF

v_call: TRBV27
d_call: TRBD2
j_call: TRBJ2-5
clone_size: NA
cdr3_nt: TGTGCCAGCAAATATCTCACGACTAGCATACAAGAGACCCAGTACTTC
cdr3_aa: CASKYLTTSIQETQYF

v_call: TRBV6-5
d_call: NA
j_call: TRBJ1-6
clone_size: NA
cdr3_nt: TGTGCCAGCAAGGAGATCATTACATCTAATTCACCCCTCCACTTT
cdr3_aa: CASKEIITSNSPLHF

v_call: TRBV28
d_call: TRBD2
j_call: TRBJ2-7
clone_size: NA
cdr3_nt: TGTGCCAGCAGTTCGATCACTAGCGGGGGATCCTACGAGCAGTACTTC
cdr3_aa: CASSSITSGGSYEQYF

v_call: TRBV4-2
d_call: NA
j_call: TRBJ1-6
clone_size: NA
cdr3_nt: TGTGCCACTCCTAGGGGTAGTAATTCACCCCTCCACTTT
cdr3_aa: CATPRGSNSPLHF

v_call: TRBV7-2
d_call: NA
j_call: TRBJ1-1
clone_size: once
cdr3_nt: TGTGCCAGCAGCTTAGTCCCGGACAGTTTGTACACTGAAGCTTTCTTT
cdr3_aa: CASSLVPDSLYTEAFF

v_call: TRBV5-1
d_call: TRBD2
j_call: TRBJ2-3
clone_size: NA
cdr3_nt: TGCGCCAGCAGCGGAACTAGCGGACGCACAGATACGCAGTATTTT
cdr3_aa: CASSGTSGRTDTQYF

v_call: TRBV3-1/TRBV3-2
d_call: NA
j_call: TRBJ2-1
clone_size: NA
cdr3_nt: TGTGCCAGCAGCCATGGCGGGATTTCCTACAATGAGCAGTTCTTC
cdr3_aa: CASSHGGISYNEQFF

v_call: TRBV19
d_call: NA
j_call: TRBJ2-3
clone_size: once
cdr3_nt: TGTGCCAGTAGCAGTGGCCCCACAGATACGCAGTATTTT
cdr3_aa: CASSSGPTDTQYF

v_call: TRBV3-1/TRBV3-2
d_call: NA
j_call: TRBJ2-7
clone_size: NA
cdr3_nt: TGTGCCAGCAGCCAACTGGGGCTCGAGCAGTACTTC
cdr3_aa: CASSQLGLEQYF

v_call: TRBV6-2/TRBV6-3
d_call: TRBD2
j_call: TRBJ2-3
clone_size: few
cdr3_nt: TGTGCCAGCAGTTGGACTAGCGGGAAAGCAGATACGCAGTATTTT
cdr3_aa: CASSWTSGKADTQYF

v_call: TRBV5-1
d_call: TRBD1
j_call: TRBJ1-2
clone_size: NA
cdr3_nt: TGCGCCAGCAGCGAGACAGGGGATTTAAGTGGCTACACCTTC
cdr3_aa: CASSETGDLSGYTF

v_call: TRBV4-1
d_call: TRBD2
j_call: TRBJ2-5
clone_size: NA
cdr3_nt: TGCGCCAGCAGCCAAGATAGGGGGGGGACTAGCGGAAACCAAGAGACCCAGTACTTC
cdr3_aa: CASSQDRGGTSGNQETQYF

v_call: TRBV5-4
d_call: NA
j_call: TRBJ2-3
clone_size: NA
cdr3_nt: TGTGCCAGCAGCCCCCTTTGGGGGGCAGATACGCAGTATTTT
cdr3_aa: CASSPLWGADTQYF

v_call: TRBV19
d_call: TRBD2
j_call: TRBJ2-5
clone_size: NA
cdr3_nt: TGTGCCAGTAGTATGGGGCCCACTGGGGGGGGGATAGAAGAGACCCAGTACTTC
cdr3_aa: CASSMGPTGGGIEETQYF

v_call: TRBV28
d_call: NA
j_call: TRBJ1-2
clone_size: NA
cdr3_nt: TGTGCCAGCAGAGGGCGGGCCTTGGGCTACACCTTC
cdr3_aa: CASRGRALGYTF

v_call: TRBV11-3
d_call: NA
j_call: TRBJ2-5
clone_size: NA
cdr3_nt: TGTGCCAGCAGCTTACCTCGGTCCTATTCAGAGACCCAGTACTTC
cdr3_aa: CASSLPRSYSETQYF

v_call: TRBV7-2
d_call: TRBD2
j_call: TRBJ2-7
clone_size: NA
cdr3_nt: TGTGCCAGCAGTGGGACTAGCGGGGGAATCTACGAGCAGTACTTC
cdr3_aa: CASSGTSGGIYEQYF

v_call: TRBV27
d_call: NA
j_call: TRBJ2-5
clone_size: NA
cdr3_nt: TGTGCCAGCAGTTCCAGACTTTCAGGGGAGACCCAGTACTTC
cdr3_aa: CASSSRLSGETQYF

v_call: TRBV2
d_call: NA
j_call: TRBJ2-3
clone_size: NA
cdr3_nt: TGTGCCAGCAGTGACGGCAGGGCGAACACAGATACGCAGTATTTT
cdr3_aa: CASSDGRANTDTQYF

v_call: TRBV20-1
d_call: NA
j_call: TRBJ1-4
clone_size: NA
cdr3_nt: TGCAGTGCTAGTGGGGGGGAGAAAAGGTTGTTTTTT
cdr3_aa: CSASGGEKRLFF

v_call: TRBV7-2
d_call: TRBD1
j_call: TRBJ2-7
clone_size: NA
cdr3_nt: TGTGCCAGCAGTCTAGACAGGGGTAAGGGTTACGAGCAGTACTTC
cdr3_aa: CASSLDRGKGYEQYF

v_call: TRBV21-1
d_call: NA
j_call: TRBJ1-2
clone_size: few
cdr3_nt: TGTGCCCCCACCAAACCGGGGAGAGAATATGGCTACACCTTC
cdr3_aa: CAPTKPGREYGYTF

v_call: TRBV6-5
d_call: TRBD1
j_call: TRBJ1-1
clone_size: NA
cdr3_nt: TGTGCCAGCATCCCCCCAGGGGGCGGTTCTGAAGCTTTCTTT
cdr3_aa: CASIPPGGGSEAFF

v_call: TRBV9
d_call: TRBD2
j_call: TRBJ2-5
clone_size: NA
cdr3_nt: TGTGCCAGCAGCGTAGGACTAGCGGGAGAAGAGACCCAGTACTTC
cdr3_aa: CASSVGLAGEETQYF

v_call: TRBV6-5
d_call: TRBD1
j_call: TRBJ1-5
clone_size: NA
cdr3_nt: TGTGCCAGCAAAGGACAGGGGTACAATCAGCCCCAGCATTTT
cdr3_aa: CASKGQGYNQPQHF

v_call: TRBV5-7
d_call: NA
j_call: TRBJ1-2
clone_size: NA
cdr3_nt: TGTGCCAGCAGCCACCCGTGGGGGGGCGGTTATGGCTACACCTTC
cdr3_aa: CASSHPWGGGYGYTF

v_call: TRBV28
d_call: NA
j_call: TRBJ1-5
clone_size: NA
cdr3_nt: TGTGCCAGCAGTCCAGGGGTGAGCAATCAGCCCCAGCATTTT
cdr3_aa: CASSPGVSNQPQHF

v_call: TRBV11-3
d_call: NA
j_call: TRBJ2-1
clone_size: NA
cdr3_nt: TGTGCCAGCAGCTTAGTGGGGCGGGGGCATGAGCAGTTCTTC
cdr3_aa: CASSLVGRGHEQFF

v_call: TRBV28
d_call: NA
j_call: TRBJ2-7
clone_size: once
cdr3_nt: TGTGCCAGTACCGGTGGACAGCGGTCCTACGAGCAGTACTTC
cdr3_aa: CASTGGQRSYEQYF

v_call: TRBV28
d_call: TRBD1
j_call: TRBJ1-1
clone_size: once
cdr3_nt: TGTGCCAGCAGCGCACCGGGACAGGGGGCCCTAGGGGCTGAAGCTTTCTTT
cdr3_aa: CASSAPGQGALGAEAFF

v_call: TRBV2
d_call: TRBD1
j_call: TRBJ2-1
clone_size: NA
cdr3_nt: TGTGCCAGCAGCCCCTTTAGGGGGCAGGGCAATGAGCAGTTCTTC
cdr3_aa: CASSPFRGQGNEQFF

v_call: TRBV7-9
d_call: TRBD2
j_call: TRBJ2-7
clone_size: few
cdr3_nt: TGTGCCAGCAGCCTATTAAGTGGGACTAGCGGGGGGGCCAGCAAGGAGCAGTACTTC
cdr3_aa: CASSLLSGTSGGASKEQYF

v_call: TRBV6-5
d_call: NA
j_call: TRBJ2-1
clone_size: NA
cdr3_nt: TGTGCCACCACGGGGCGTGGAGGGAATGAGCAGTTCTTC
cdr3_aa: CATTGRGGNEQFF

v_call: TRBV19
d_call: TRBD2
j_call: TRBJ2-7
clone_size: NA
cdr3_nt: TGTGCCAGTAGTATTGGAAGCGGGGGGGCCTCGGTGCAGTACTTC
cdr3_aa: CASSIGSGGASVQYF

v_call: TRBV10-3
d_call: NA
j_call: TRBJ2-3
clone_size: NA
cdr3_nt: TGTGCCATCAGCCGACAGTCCCGCACAGATACGCAGTATTTT
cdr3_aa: CAISRQSRTDTQYF

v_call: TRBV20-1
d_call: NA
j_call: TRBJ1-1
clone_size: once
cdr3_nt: TGCAGTGCTAGTATGGGGGCCGGGTTAAACACTGAAGCTTTCTTT
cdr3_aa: CSASMGAGLNTEAFF

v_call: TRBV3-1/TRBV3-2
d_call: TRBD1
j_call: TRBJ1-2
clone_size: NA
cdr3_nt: TGTGCCAGCAGCCGTTGGGACAGAAGATACTATGGCTACACCTTC
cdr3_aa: CASSRWDRRYYGYTF

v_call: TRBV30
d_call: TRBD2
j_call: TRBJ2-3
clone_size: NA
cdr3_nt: TGTGCCGGAAAGGGACTAGCGGGGGTCGATACGCAGTATTTT
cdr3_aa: CAGKGLAGVDTQYF

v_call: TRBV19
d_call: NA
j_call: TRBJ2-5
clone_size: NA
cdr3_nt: TGTGCCAGTAGCCCCGTTTCGGCAGGCCAAGAGACCCAGTACTTC
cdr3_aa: CASSPVSAGQETQYF

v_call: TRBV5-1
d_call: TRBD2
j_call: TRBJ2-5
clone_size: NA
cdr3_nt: TGCGCCAGCAGCTACCGGGACGGGGGGGAGACCCAGTACTTC
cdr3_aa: CASSYRDGGETQYF

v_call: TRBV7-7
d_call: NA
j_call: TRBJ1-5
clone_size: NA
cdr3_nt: TGTGCTAGCAGCACCCAAGGCGACTTGGGCAATCAGCCCCAGCATTTT
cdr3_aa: CASSTQGDLGNQPQHF

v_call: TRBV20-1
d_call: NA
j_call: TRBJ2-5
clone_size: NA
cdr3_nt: TGCAGTGCTAGTTCCACGACAGTCCAAGAGACCCAGTACTTC
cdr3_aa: CSASSTTVQETQYF

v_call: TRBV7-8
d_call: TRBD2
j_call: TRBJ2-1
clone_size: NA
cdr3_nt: TGTGCCAGCAGCTTAGTGGGTAGCGGGAGTTTCTACAATGAGCAGTTCTTC
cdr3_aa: CASSLVGSGSFYNEQFF

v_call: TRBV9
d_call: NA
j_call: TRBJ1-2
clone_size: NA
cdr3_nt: TGTGCCAGCAGCGGGGCCGCACAGGACCACTATGGCTACACCTTC
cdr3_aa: CASSGAAQDHYGYTF

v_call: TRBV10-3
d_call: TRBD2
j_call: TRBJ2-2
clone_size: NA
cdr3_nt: TGTGCCATCAGTGACAAGCGGGGGAACACCGGGGAGCTGTTTTTT
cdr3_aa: CAISDKRGNTGELFF

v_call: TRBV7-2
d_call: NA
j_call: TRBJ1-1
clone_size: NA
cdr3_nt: TGTGCCAGCAGCTTAGATCGGGGCACTGAAGCTTTCTTT
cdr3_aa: CASSLDRGTEAFF

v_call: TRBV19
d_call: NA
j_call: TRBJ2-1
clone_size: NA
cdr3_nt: TGTGCCAGTAGTATTTCGTACTACACAAGTGAGCAGTTCTTC
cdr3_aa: CASSISYYTSEQFF

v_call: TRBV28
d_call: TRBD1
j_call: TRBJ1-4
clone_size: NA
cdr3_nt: TGTGCCAGCAGCACAGGGGCAGGTAATGAAAAACTGTTTTTT
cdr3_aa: CASSTGAGNEKLFF

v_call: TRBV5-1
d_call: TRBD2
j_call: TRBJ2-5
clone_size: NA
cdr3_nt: TGCGCCAGCACCCTAGCGGGGAAAGAGACCCAGTACTTC
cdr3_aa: CASTLAGKETQYF

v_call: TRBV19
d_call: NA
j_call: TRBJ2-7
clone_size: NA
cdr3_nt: TGTGCCGTTGGGGCTGGTTTAACCCCCTACGAGCAGTACTTC
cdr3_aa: CAVGAGLTPYEQYF

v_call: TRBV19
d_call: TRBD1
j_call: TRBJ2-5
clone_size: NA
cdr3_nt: TGTGCCAGTACTCAGGACAGGGGAAGTCAAGAGACCCAGTACTTC
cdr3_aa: CASTQDRGSQETQYF